The text below deals with one T cell receptor beta chain. Expressed TCRB transcripts were sequenced after all isolated RNA was converted to cDNA. Sequenced by immunoSEQ multiplex PCR; TCRdb stores in-frame clones only, minus some. The sample lists fewer than 200,000 clones, about 13% occurring once. Trimming at V came to 6 bases and at J to 0 bases, leaving 9 bases not matched to a gene. The CDR3 length is 18 residues. Germline lookup yields CDR1 MNHEY and CDR2 SMNVEV (reference sequence). One heparinised draw, averaging approximately 120 mL, was taken per donor. The data stem from a study of beta chain features in type 1 diabetes.

Specimen: central memory CD4+ T cells from blood. The receptor comes from a woman younger than 35 in good health. The chain recombines TRBV27 with TRBJ2-3; 13 bases match TRBD2. CDR3 protein: CASRILAGGPRSTDTQYF. The DNA for the CDR3 is TGTGCCAGCAGAATACTAGCGGGAGGGCCTCGGAGCACAGATACGCAGTATTTT.